A single sample gave rise to the 18 T cell receptor beta chains below, sequenced in a study of technical replicates of blood from a handful of donors. This table comes from immunoSEQ multiplex PCR, and its TCRdb copy is limited to in-frame clones, with some not included. The table shows 50,000 to 60,000 clones, with about 95% occurring only once. Sequenced: PBMCs. The origin of the receptors is a human donor in good health. Some clones in this sample may be carry-over from other donors' samples.

DNA of the CDR3: TGTGCCAGCAGCCGAACAGGGGGGATAACTGAAGCTTTCTTT. Its translation: CASSRTGGITEAFF. The rearrangement joins TRBV7-9 to TRBJ1-1; 8 bases match TRBD1. The germline CDR1 and CDR2 sequences are SEHNR and FQNEAQ (reference sequence). The CDR3 runs 14 residues. Trimming took 5 bases from V and 5 from J; bases not matched to a gene: 7.

V usage is TRBV4-1 and J usage is TRBJ2-5; the D gene is possibly TRBD1 (5 bases). The CDR3 is 13 residues long. Trimming took 2 bases from V and 5 from J, leaving 9 bases between them. Germline CDR1 and CDR2: MGHRA and YSYEKL. CDR3 DNA: TGCGCCAGCAGCCAACCATCAGGGGAGACCCAGTACTTC. Its protein product is CASSQPSGETQYF.

The chain recombines TRBV29-1 with TRBJ1-1; 7 bases map to TRBD1. From germline, CDR1 is SQVTM and CDR2 ANQGSEA. The J segment lost 1 base and the V segment lost 7 bases, leaving 6 bases of the junction unmatched. This CDR3 region has 13 residues. CDR3 coding DNA: TGCAGCGCTCTAAGACAGGGGAACACTGAAGCTTTCTTT. Translated, it gives CSALRQGNTEAFF.

This chain uses TRBV11-2 with TRBJ1-1; unclear D gene. Trimming stripped 2 bases from V and 0 bases from J, with 4 bases between. The germline V gene encodes CDR1 SGHAT and CDR2 FQNNGV. The CDR3 contains 13 residues. DNA of the CDR3: TGTGCCAGCAGCTTACACATGAACACTGAAGCTTTCTTT. Its protein product is CASSLHMNTEAFF. The whole variable domain, remainder taken from reference TRBV11-2 and TRBJ1-1, is EAGVAQSPRYKIIEKRQSVAFWCNPISGHATLYWYQQILGQGPKLLIQFQNNGVVDDSQLPKDRFSAERLKGVDSTLKIQPAKLEDSAVYLCASSLHMNTEAFFGQGTRLTVV.

The gene calls are TRBV6-5 and TRBJ2-7; the D gene is possibly TRBD2 (6 bases). CDR1 and CDR2 from the germline V gene are MNHEY and SVGAGI. The germline V and J ends were trimmed by 4 bases and 3 bases, with 7 bases remaining between them. This CDR3 is 12 amino acids long. CDR3 loop: CASSLRGYEQYF. Here the CDR3 DNA reads TGTGCCAGCAGTTTGCGGGGCTACGAGCAGTACTTC.

The chain has TRBV29-1 and TRBJ2-7; D may be TRBD1 (6 bases). The germline gives CDR1 SQVTM, CDR2 ANQGSEA. This CDR3 is 13 amino acids long. Trimming left V 7 bases short and J 1 base short, with 14 bases between. In DNA, the CDR3 is TGCAGCGCTCTACAGGGTTCATCCTACGAGCAGTACTTC. Protein product: CSALQGSSYEQYF.

J is TRBJ2-1 and V is TRBV29-1; TRBD1 matches at 7 bases. The CDR3 is 15 amino acids. Germline CDR1 SQVTM, CDR2 ANQGSEA. The V and J ends lost 0 bases and 5 bases, in that order; junction bases with no gene match: 7. The chain's CDR3 is CSVEDFRDSNNEQFF. The CDR3 coding sequence is TGCAGCGTTGAAGATTTTCGGGACAGCAACAATGAGCAGTTCTTC.

V gene TRBV16 combines with J gene TRBJ1-2; 7 nucleotides align to TRBD1. Germline CDR1 and CDR2: KGHSY and FQNENV. The CDR3 runs 14 residues. Unmatched junction bases numbered 5, after V lost 4 bases and J lost 3 bases. CDR3 coding DNA: TGTGCCAGCAGCCTAGGGACAGTCCACTATGGCTACACCTTC. It codes for CASSLGTVHYGYTF.

The chain is built from TRBV27 and TRBJ2-6; D is undetermined. The CDR3 extends over 13 amino acids. Germline V gene lookup returns CDR1 MNHEY and CDR2 SMNVEV (reference sequence). Trimming pared 6 bases from V and 1 base from J, leaving 4 bases between. The CDR3 sequence: CASSQSGANVLTF. Here the CDR3 DNA reads TGTGCCAGCAGCCAATCTGGGGCCAACGTCCTGACTTTC.

This clone was seen once. The chain joins TRBV7-9 to TRBJ1-2, with a weak D call TRBD1 (6 bases). V lost 2 bases and J 2 bases, leaving 9 bases between the germline ends. CDR1 and CDR2 from the germline V gene are SEHNR and FQNEAQ (reference sequence). The CDR3 contains 14 residues. CDR3 DNA sequence: TGTGCCAGCAGCTTACGCGGACAGAACTATGGCTACACCTTC. Residues: CASSLRGQNYGYTF.

V and J are TRBV14 and TRBJ1-3; D gene unclear. CDR1 is SGHDN and CDR2 is FVKESK in the germline V gene. V lost 4 bases, J lost 8 bases, and 18 bases lay in between. This CDR3 region has 15 residues. The CDR3 DNA is TGTGCCAGCAGCCGCGCCGGGGTGAAGGGAGACACCATATATTTT. This encodes CASSRAGVKGDTIYF.

This chain links TRBV16 with TRBJ1-2; D is undetermined. The V end was cut by 0 bases, the J end by 3 bases, with 14 bases between. Per the germline V gene, CDR1 is KGHSY and CDR2 is FQNENV. The CDR3 runs to 16 residues. CDR3 coding DNA: TGTGCCAGCAGCCAATCTCAGAGAGGGTCTTACTATGGCTACACCTTC. Protein sequence: CASSQSQRGSYYGYTF.

The chain links TRBV5-1 to TRBJ2-1, with TRBD1 matching 7 bases. V shed 4 bases and J 5 bases; nucleotides not matched to a gene: 6. Germline CDR1 and CDR2: SGHRS and YFSETQ. The CDR3 is 14 residues long. The CDR3, as DNA: TGCGCCAGCAGCGGAACGACAGGGAACAATGAGCAGTTCTTC. Its protein is CASSGTTGNNEQFF. Full variable domain (missing parts from reference TRBV5-1 and TRBJ2-1): KAGVTQTPRYLIKTRGQQVTLSCSPISGHRSVSWYQQTPGQGLQFLFEYFSETQRNKGNFPGRFSGRQFSNSRSEMNVSTLELGDSALYLCASSGTTGNNEQFFGPGTRLTVL.

The chain uses TRBV5-6 and TRBJ2-7; TRBD1 matches at 9 bases. CDR3 length: 16 amino acids. CDR1 is SGHDT, CDR2 YYEEEE, per germline. V lost 4 bases to trimming and J lost 1 base; unmatched junction nucleotides: 9. Here the CDR3 reads CASSPHTGTGSYEQYF. The DNA for the CDR3 is TGTGCCAGCAGCCCACACACCGGGACAGGGTCCTACGAGCAGTACTTC.

The rearrangement uses TRBV7-2 and TRBJ2-7; D is possibly TRBD2 (5 bases). Trimming removed 3 bases at V and 2 bases at J, with 8 bases between. CDR3 length equals 13 residues. Per the germline V gene, CDR1 is SGHTA and CDR2 is FQGNSA. CDR3 residues: CASSFQAAYEQYF. CDR3 nucleotides: TGTGCCAGCAGCTTCCAAGCGGCCTACGAGCAGTACTTC.

The rearrangement joins TRBV4-3 to TRBJ1-2; maybe TRBD1 (5 bases). Germline CDR1 reads LGHNA; CDR2 reads YSLEER. This CDR3 spans 15 amino acids. Trimming cost V 2 bases and J 3 bases, with 13 bases left between them. CDR3 coding DNA: TGCGCCAGCAGCCAACGTGGCAGGGCCCACTATGGCTACACCTTC. It encodes CASSQRGRAHYGYTF.

The chain employs TRBV4-1 and TRBJ2-1, with 8 bases identical to TRBD2. Unmatched junction bases numbered 8, after V lost 0 bases and J lost 10 bases. Per germline, CDR1 MGHRA and CDR2 YSYEKL. The CDR3 is 15 residues long. CDR3 in amino acids: CASSQDGAGGREQFF. The CDR3 DNA follows: TGCGCCAGCAGCCAAGATGGGGCGGGAGGACGGGAGCAGTTCTTC.

The rearrangement links TRBV7-9 to TRBJ2-3, with 7 bases lining up with TRBD2. The CDR3 is 14 amino acids. The germline gives CDR1 SEHNR, CDR2 FQNEAQ (reference sequence). Trimming took 3 bases from V and 2 from J; bases not matched to a gene: 2. The CDR3 spells CASSFSGFTDTQYF. The CDR3 DNA sequence: TGTGCCAGCAGCTTTAGCGGGTTCACAGATACGCAGTATTTT.